Listed here is a single T cell receptor beta chain. A few counts support this clone. Its specific antigen is unknown. No per-base quality is available; no much larger clone lies one base away. Genomic DNA was extracted from sorted cells for sequencing of the TCRbeta CDR3 region. The immunoSEQ Assay was used to sequence the TCRbeta CDR3 regions. TCRdb limited this immuneACCESS table to in-frame rearrangements with V and J called. A share of clones is missing; checked studies link under half to unresolved V genes, and the rest is unexplained. In all, the sample holds 55,000 to 75,000 clones, and 85% of those were seen once. In total, the top ten clones hold roughly 3.9% of the sample. This sample was included in a study of OX40 agonist ivuxolimab in advanced cancers. Background on the whole study: The costimulatory receptor OX40 (CD134) was targeted by ivuxolimab, a fully human IgG2 agonistic monoclonal antibody. Intravenous ivuxolimab was administered to patients every 2 weeks at six dose levels: 0.01, 0.1, 0.3, 1.5, 3 and 10 mg/kg. Among the 50 to 55 dose-escalation patients, approximately 20 had hepatocellular carcinoma, roughly 15 melanoma, 9 renal cell carcinoma and 9 head and neck cancer. In the dose-escalation cohort, approximately 83% of patients were male, and the mean age was 60 years with a range of roughly 20 to 79. Prior anti-PD-1, anti-PD-L1 or anti-CTLA-4 therapy was permitted, and 40% to 50% of dose-escalation patients had received checkpoint inhibitors. Partial responses occurred in three dose-escalation patients: two with cutaneous melanoma and one with hepatocellular carcinoma. Peripheral TCRbeta sequencing was intended to test whether TCR sequence diversity was altered and clonal T-cell expansion was caused by ivuxolimab. The paper covers the monotherapy dose-escalation part of the phase I ivuxolimab trial, which included N ≈ 57 patients. Summary of the overall study and its limitations: On average, CD8+ T cells showed more expanded clones than CD4+ T cells after ivuxolimab. In the 0.1-3.0 mg/kg groups, partial responders were among the patients with the lowest normalized peripheral clonal expansion, particularly in CD8+ T cells. Clonal expansion of both CD4+ and CD8+ blood T cells was observed from baseline to week 6 at doses 0.1 to 3.0 mg/kg. Which antigens the clonally expanded peripheral T cells were specific for was not determined. Low levels of normalized T-cell clonal expansion were also seen in some patients who did not respond.

The trial excluded patients who had a history of autoimmune disease or were on systemic immunosuppression. Peripheral blood for TCR sequencing was collected from all dose cohorts at baseline, on cycle 4 day 1, and on cycle 7 day 1. Samples came from an open-label, multicenter, first-in-human phase I dose-escalation trial of ivuxolimab. Adults with locally advanced or metastatic melanoma, renal cell, hepatocellular, or head and neck squamous cell carcinoma were enrolled in the trial. Before TCR sequencing, CD4+ T cells and CD8+ T cells from peripheral blood were sorted into separate populations. CDR1 and CDR2 (SQVTM, ANQGSEA) derive from the germline V gene. The CDR3 sequence holds 12 residues, the cysteine and phenylalanine included. The only DNA kept is the CDR3, 36 bases in frame from the first base. Clipping removes 6 bases from V and 9 bases from J, with 8 as the unmatched junction base count.

This TCR derives from an adult with an advanced solid tumor such as melanoma, head and neck, liver or kidney cancer. Specimen: CD4+ or CD8+ T cells sorted from blood, collected in a trial of the OX40 agonist ivuxolimab. The sequence joins TRBV29-1 to TRBJ1-1; TRBD1 aligns with 9 central bases. The DNA is as follows: TGCAGCGTCCAGCCGGGACAGGGCCAAGCTTTCTTT. Its translation reads: CSVQPGQGQAFF.